This TCR beta chain was observed in a study of T cell responses to AZD1222 COVID-19 vaccine. General study points: Donors in the cohort were predominantly white British and more often female, and clonal diversity was possibly underestimated. Without day 14 samples, only post-peak T cell repertoires were studied. Spike-specific TCR repertoires showed rising breadth and depth after two AZD1222 doses.

Second-dose intervals near 4 or 12 weeks were combined. Notes on this clone: What it recognizes is unknown.

The repertoire was sequenced with immunoSEQ multiplex PCR; TCRdb's copy has only in-frame clones and lacks some. This table has 100,000 to 150,000 clones, roughly 91% appearing once. The sample consisted of peripheral blood, taken 28 days after the second AZD1222 dose. This receptor was taken from an adult who received the AZD1222 COVID-19 vaccine.

The CDR3 region has the DNA TGTGCCAGCAGCTCCTACAGGGGAGGTAACTATGGCTACACCTTC. The encoded protein is CASSSYRGGNYGYTF. The V call is TRBV6-5, the J call TRBJ1-2, with 7 bases fitting TRBD1. V was pared by 6 bases and J by 1 base, with 8 bases of the junction left unmatched. Germline V lookup: CDR1 MNHEY, CDR2 SVGAGI. CDR3 length: 15 amino acids.